This T cell receptor beta chain was captured in a study of T cell repertoires in cytomegalovirus infection. Study-level points and caveats: Ex vivo responses were dominated by HLA-C-restricted CMV-specific TCR beta clonotypes.

Each CDR3 protein is one row after TCRdb ran MiXCR on the reads. Of fewer than 550,000 distinct CDR3 sequences detected, over 9% appear once; the ten largest clones hold roughly 10%. This clonotype appeared many times. Its antigen is as yet unknown. This CDR3 is 15 amino acids long. V shed 5 bases and J shed 1 base, with 14 bases lying between them. CDR1 LNHDA and CDR2 SQIVND come from the germline V gene (reference sequence). The sequenced sample consisted of PBMCs. The chain couples TRBV19 to TRBJ1-1; D is perhaps TRBD1 (5 bases). The receptor was isolated from a human donor in good health (CMV status not recorded). Some clones in this sample may be carry-over from other donors' samples. In DNA form, the CDR3 reads TGTGCCAGTAGTGTAAGGGGTTGGGCGAACACTGAAGCTTTCTTT. It translates to CASSVRGWANTEAFF.